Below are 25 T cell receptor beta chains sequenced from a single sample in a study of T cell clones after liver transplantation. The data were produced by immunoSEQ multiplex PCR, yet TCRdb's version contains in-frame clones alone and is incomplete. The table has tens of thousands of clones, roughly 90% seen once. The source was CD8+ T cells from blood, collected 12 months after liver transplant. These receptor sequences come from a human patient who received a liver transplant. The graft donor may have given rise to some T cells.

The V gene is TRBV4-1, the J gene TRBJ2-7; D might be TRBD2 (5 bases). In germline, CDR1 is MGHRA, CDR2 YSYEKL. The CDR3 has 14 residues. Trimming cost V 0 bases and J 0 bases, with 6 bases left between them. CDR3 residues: CASSQEGGSYEQYF. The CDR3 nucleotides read TGCGCCAGCAGCCAAGAAGGAGGCTCCTACGAGCAGTACTTC.

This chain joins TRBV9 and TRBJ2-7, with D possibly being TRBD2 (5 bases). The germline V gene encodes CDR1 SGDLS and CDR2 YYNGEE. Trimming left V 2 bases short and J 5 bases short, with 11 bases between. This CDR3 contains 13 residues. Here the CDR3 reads CASSVSWEHEQYF. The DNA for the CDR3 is TGTGCCAGCAGCGTTAGTTGGGAGCACGAGCAGTACTTC.

CDR3 sequence reads: CASSSAGTGSDTQYF. Written as DNA, the CDR3 is TGTGCCAGCAGCTCCGCGGGGACAGGGTCAGATACGCAGTATTTT. The chain uses TRBV9 and TRBJ2-3, with TRBD1 matching 9 bases. The CDR3 length is 15 residues. CDR1 SGDLS and CDR2 YYNGEE come from the germline V gene. Trimming removed 4 bases from V and 4 bases from J; junction bases left unmatched: 7.

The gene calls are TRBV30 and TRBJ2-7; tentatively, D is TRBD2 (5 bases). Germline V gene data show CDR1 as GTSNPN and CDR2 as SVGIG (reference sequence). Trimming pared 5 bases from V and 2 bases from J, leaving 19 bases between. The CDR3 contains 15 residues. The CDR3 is CAWGDDGLRTYEQYF. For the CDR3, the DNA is TGTGCCTGGGGTGATGACGGACTGAGGACCTACGAGCAGTACTTC.

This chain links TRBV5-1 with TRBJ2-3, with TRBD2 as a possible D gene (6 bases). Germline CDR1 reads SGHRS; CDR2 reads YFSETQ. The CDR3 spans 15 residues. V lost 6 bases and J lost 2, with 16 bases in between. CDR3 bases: TGCGCCAGCACTATCCGGGACTCTGTCACAGATACGCAGTATTTT. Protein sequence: CASTIRDSVTDTQYF.

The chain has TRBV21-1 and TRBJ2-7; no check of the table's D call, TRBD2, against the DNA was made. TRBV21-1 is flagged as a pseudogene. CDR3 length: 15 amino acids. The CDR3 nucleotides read TGTGCCAGAATTCTCTCCGGGACTAGCGGCCTAGCGCAGTACTTC. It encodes CARILSGTSGLAQYF.

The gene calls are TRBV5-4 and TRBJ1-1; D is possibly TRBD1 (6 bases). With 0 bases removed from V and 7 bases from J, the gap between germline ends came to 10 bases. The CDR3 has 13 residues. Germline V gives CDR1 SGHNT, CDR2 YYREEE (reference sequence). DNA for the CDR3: TGTGCCAGCAGCTTGGAGGGGGGGATTGAAGCTTTCTTT. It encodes CASSLEGGIEAFF.

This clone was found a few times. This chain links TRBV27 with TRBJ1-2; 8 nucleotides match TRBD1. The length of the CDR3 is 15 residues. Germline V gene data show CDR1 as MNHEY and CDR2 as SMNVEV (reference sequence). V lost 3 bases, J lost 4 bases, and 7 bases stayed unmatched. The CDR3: CASSFGGQAGYGYTF. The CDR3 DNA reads TGTGCCAGCAGTTTTGGGGGACAGGCGGGCTATGGCTACACCTTC.

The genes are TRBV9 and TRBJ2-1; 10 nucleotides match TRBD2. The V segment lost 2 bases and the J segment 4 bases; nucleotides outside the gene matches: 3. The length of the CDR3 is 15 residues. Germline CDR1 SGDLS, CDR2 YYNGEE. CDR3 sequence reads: CASSVSGRLYNEQFF. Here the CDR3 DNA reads TGTGCCAGCAGCGTTAGCGGGAGGTTATACAATGAGCAGTTCTTC.

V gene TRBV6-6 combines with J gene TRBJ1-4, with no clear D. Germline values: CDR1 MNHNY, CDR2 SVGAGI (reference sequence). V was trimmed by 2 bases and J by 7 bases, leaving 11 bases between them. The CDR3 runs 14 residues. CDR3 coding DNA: TGTGCCAGCAGTTACGGTACAGTAGGTGAAAAACTGTTTTTT. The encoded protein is CASSYGTVGEKLFF.

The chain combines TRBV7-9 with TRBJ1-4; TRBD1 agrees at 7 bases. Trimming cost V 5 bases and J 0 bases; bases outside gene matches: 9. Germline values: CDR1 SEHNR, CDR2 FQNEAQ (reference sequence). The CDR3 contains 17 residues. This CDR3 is CASSPIQGGATNEKLFF. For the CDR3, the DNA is TGTGCCAGCAGCCCCATCCAGGGGGGGGCAACTAATGAAAAACTGTTTTTT.

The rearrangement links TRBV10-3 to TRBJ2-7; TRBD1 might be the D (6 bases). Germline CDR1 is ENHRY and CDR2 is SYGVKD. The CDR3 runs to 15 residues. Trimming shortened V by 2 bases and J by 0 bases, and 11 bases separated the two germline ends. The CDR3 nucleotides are TGTGCCATCAGTGAGGGACAGCTTAGCTCCTACGAGCAGTACTTC. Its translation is CAISEGQLSSYEQYF.

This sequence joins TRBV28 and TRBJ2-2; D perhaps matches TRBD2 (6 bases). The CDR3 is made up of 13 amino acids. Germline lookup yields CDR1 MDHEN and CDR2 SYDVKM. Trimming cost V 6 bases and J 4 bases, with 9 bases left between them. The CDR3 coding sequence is TGTGCCAGCAGGGGGGGTTCCACCGGGGAGCTGTTTTTT. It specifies CASRGGSTGELFF. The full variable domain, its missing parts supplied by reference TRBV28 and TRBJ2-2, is DVKVTQSSRYLVKRTGEKVFLECVQDMDHENMFWYRQDPGLGLRLIYFSYDVKMKEKGDIPEGYSVSREKKERFSLILESASTNQTSMYLCASRGGSTGELFFGEGSRLTVL.

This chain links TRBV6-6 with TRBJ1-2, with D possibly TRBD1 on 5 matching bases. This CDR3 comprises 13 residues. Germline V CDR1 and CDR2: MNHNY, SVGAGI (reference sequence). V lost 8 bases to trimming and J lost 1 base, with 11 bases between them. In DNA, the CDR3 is TGTGCCAGCTCAGACAGCTATAACTATGGCTACACCTTC. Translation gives CASSDSYNYGYTF.

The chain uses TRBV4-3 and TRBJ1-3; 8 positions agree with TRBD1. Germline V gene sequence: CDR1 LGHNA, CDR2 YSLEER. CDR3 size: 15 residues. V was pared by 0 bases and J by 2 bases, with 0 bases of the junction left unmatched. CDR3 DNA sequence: TGCGCCAGCAGCCAAGAGACAGGGGCTGGAAACACCATATATTTT. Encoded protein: CASSQETGAGNTIYF.

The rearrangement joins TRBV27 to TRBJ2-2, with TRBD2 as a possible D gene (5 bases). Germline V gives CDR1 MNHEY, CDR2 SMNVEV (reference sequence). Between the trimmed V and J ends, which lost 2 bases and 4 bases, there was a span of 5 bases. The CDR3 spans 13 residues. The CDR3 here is CASSLGGTGELFF. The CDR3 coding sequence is TGTGCCAGCAGTTTAGGAGGCACCGGGGAGCTGTTTTTT.

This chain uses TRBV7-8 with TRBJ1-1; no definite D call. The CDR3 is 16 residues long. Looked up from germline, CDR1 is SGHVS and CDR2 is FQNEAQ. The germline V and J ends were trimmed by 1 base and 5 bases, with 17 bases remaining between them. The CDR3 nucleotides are TGTGCCAGCAGCTTAGGTGTCGGGTCGGTTGGGACTGAAGCTTTCTTT. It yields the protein CASSLGVGSVGTEAFF.

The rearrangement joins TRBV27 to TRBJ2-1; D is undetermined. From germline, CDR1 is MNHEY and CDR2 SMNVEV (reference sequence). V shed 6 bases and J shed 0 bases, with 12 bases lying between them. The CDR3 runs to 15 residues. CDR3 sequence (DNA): TGTGCCAGCAGCTACGGGTGGAGCTCCTACAATGAGCAGTTCTTC. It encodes CASSYGWSSYNEQFF.

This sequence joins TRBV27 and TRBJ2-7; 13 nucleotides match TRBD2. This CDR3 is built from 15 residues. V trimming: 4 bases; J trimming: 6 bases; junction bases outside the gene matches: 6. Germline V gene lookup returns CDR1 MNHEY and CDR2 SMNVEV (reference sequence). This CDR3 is CASSSPGLAGPEQYF. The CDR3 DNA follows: TGTGCCAGCAGTTCTCCGGGACTAGCGGGGCCCGAGCAGTACTTC.

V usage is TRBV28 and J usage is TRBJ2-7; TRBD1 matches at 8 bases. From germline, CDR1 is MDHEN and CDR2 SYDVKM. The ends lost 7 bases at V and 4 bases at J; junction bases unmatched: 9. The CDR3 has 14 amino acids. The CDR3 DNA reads TGTGCCAGCACCGACCCAGGGGGCGGTTACGAGCAGTACTTC. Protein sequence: CASTDPGGGYEQYF.

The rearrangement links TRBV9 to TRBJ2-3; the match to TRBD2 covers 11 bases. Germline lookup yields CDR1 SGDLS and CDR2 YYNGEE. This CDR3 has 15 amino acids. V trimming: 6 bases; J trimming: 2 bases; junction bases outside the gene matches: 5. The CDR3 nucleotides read TGTGCCAGCACAAATAGCGGGAGGGCCACAGATACGCAGTATTTT. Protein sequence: CASTNSGRATDTQYF.

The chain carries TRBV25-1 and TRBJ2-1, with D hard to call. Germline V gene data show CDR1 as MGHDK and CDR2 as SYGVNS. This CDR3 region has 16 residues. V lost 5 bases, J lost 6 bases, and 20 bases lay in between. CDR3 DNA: TGTGCCAGCAGTCCCCAGGTAGGGCCGTACGTCAATGAGCAGTTCTTC. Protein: CASSPQVGPYVNEQFF. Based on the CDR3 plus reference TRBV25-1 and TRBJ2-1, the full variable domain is EADIYQTPRYLVIGTGKKITLECSQTMGHDKMYWYQQDPGMELHLIHYSYGVNSTEKGDLSSESTVSRIRTEHFPLTLESARPSHTSQYLCASSPQVGPYVNEQFFGPGTRLTVL.

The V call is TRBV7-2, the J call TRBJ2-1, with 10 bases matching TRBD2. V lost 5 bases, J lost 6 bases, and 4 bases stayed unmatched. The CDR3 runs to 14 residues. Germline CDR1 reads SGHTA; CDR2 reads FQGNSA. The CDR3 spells CASSQSGRANEQFF. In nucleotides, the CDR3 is TGTGCCAGCAGCCAAAGCGGGAGGGCCAATGAGCAGTTCTTC.

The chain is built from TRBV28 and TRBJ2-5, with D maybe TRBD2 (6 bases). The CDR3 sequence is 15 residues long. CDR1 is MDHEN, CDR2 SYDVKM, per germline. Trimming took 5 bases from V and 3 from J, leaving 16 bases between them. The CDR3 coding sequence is TGTGCCAGCAGTCCCCCGGCTTGGGGGGAAGAGACCCAGTACTTC. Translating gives CASSPPAWGEETQYF.

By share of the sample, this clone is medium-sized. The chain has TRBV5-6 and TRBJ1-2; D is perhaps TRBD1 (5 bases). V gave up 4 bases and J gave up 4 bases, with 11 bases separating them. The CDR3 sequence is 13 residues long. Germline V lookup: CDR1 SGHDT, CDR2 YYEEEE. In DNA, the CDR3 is TGTGCCAGCAGCGACGGGGGTCCCTATGGCTACACCTTC. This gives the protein CASSDGGPYGYTF.